The rows below give T cell receptor beta chains drawn from one sample of a study of blood T cells in healthy people across ages. TCRdb independently ran MiXCR on the 5' RACE reads; one entry per CDR3 protein. The table includes some 710,000 distinct CDR3 sequences, about 20% detected once. Sequenced input: blood. The receptors were sampled from a man aged 65 to 79 in good health. CDR3s include the opening cysteine and the closing phenylalanine or tryptophan. The order of the fields is V gene, clone size, D gene, J gene, CDR3 DNA, CDR3 protein. The D gene is left open where the match is weak. Clone size, where shown, is once, few, many, or a class for clones that have expanded.

TRBV7-8	many	TRBD1	TRBJ2-7	TGTGCCAGCAGCCCAGCGGGACAGGGGGCGTACGAGCAGTACTTC	CASSPAGQGAYEQYF
TRBV5-1	.	.	TRBJ2-5	TGCGCCAGCAGCCGCACTTGGGTCCAGCAAGAGACCCAGTACTTC	CASSRTWVQQETQYF
TRBV9	.	.	TRBJ1-2	TGTGCCAGCAGCGACCTTGGGGGCCACTATGGCTACACCTTC	CASSDLGGHYGYTF
TRBV4-3	few	TRBD2	TRBJ2-3	TGCGCCAGCAGCCAAGAAGGGACTAGCGGGGTGGGCACAGATACGCAGTATTTT	CASSQEGTSGVGTDTQYF
TRBV27	.	.	TRBJ2-3	TGTGCCAGTCACGACGCTTGTTGTAGGACCCAGTACTTT	CASHDACCRTQYF
TRBV6-6	many	TRBD2	TRBJ2-2	TGTGCCAGCAGTCCCCGGACTAGCGGGGGACCCAAGGGGGAGCTGTTTTTT	CASSPRTSGGPKGELFF
TRBV7-9	few	.	TRBJ2-1	TGTGCCAGCAGCCACCGGGACAATGAGCAGTTCTTC	CASSHRDNEQFF
TRBV19	.	.	TRBJ1-6	TGTGCCAGTAACCCTCGGACCAATAATTCACCCCTCCACTTT	CASNPRTNNSPLHF
TRBV13	.	.	TRBJ1-6	TGTGCCAGCAGCTCACAGGGAGTCCGCTTTTCACCCCTCCACTTT	CASSSQGVRFSPLHF
TRBV20-1	.	TRBD2	TRBJ2-3	TGCAGTGCTAGACCCATAACCCCTAGCGGAGCCCTCCGAGGAGATACGCAGTATTTT	CSARPITPSGALRGDTQYF
TRBV7-9	.	TRBD1	TRBJ1-3	TGTGCCAGCAGCCTGAGGACAGGTAGCCGACTATCTGGAAACACCATATATTTT	CASSLRTGSRLSGNTIYF
TRBV5-5	.	.	TRBJ2-3	TGTGCCAGCACCCATCCCCCCCCTAGCACAGATACGCAGTATTTT	CASTHPPPSTDTQYF
TRBV5-5	.	.	TRBJ2-5	TGTGCCAGCAGTTTCCGCCGGGACTCCCAAGAGACCCAGTACTTC	CASSFRRDSQETQYF
TRBV7-2	.	.	TRBJ2-5	TGTGCCAGCAGCTTTGGACTGCTAGGAGAGGAGCAGTACTTC	CASSFGLLGEEQYF
TRBV7-2	.	.	TRBJ2-7	TGTGCCAGCAGCCCCCGAGGGGGTGACGAGCGGTACTTC	CASSPRGGDERYF
TRBV7-2	few	.	TRBJ1-1	TGTGCCAGCAGCTTAGCGATTTCGGGGGGCACTGAAGCTTTCTTT	CASSLAISGGTEAFF
TRBV5-1	.	.	TRBJ2-4	TGCGCCAGCAGTCCCTTAGTAGACCAGGGCGTTCAGTACTTC	CASSPLVDQGVQYF
TRBV5-1	.	.	TRBJ1-5	TGCGCCAGCAGCTTGGTCCCAGGGATAGACTGGCCCCAGCATTTT	CASSLVPGIDWPQHF
TRBV7-2	many	.	TRBJ2-3	TGTGCCAGCAGCCCCGTCGGGGTCACAGATACGCAGTATTTT	CASSPVGVTDTQYF
TRBV5-4	.	.	TRBJ1-4	TGTGCCAGCAGCTTGGGCGGCGGTCTGCAGGGAGGAGAAAAACTGTTTTTT	CASSLGGGLQGGEKLFF
TRBV20-1	.	TRBD2	TRBJ2-4	TGCAGTGCTAGAGATCTGGGACTAGCGGGGGGGCCTGCCAAAAACATTCAGTACTTC	CSARDLGLAGGPAKNIQYF
TRBV7-2	.	.	TRBJ2-2	TGTGCCTTCACCTCCAGGGGACCAAGAAACACCGGGGAGCTGTTTTTT	CAFTSRGPRNTGELFF
TRBV30	few	TRBD2	TRBJ2-1	TGTGCCTGGTCCGGACTAGCGGGAGGGCCCTCCTACAATGAGCAGTTCTTC	CAWSGLAGGPSYNEQFF
TRBV28	.	.	TRBJ1-4	TGTGCCAGCCGTTTTTTCCCGGGGGGCACTAATGAAAAACTGTTTTTT	CASRFFPGGTNEKLFF
TRBV4-2	many	TRBD2	TRBJ2-3	TGTGCCAGCAGCCCCCTCCCACTAGCGGGGGGTGGAGATACGCAGTATTTT	CASSPLPLAGGGDTQYF
TRBV7-3	few	TRBD1	TRBJ2-1	TGTGCCAGCAGCCTAGGGGGGACAGGGCTGTATGAGCAGTTCTTC	CASSLGGTGLYEQFF
TRBV15	.	.	TRBJ1-1	TGTGCCACCAGCAGAGCTCTTAAGGCACTGATTGCTTTCTTT	CATSRALKALIAFF
TRBV7-2	.	.	TRBJ2-5	TGTGCCAGCAGCTTAGATCGTGGCAGGGAAGAGACCCAGTACTTC	CASSLDRGREETQYF
TRBV6-5	few	TRBD1	TRBJ2-1	TGTGCCAGCAGGCCATCCGGGACAGTTGGTGAGCAGTTCTTC	CASRPSGTVGEQFF
TRBV5-1	few	.	TRBJ1-4	TGCGCCAGCAGCTTGGGCTCGGGATCGGGGATTAATGAAAAACTGTTTTTT	CASSLGSGSGINEKLFF
TRBV18	.	.	TRBJ2-5	TGTGCCGGCTCACCAAGTCTGGACAGCGAGACCCAGTACTTC	CAGSPSLDSETQYF